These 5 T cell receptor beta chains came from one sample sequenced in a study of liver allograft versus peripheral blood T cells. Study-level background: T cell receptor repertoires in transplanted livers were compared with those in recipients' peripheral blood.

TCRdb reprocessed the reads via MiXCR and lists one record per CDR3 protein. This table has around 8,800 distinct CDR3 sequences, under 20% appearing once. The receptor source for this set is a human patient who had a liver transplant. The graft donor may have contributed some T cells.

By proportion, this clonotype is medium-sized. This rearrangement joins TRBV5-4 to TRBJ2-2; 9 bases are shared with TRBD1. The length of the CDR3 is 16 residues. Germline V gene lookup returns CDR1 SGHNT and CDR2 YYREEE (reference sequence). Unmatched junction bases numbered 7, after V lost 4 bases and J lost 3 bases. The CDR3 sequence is CASSRADRGYTGELFF. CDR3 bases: TGTGCCAGCAGCCGAGCGGACAGGGGTTACACCGGGGAGCTGTTTTTT.

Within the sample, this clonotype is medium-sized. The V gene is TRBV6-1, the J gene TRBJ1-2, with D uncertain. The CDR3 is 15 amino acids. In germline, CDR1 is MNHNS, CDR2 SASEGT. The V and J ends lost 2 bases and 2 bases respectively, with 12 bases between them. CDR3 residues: CASSEWISSNYGYTF. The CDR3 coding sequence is TGTGCCAGCAGTGAATGGATCTCCTCCAACTATGGCTACACCTTC.

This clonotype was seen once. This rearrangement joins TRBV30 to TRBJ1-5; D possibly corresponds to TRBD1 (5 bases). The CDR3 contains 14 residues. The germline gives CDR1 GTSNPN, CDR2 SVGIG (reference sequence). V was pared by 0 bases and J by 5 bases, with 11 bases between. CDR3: CAWSVLREDQPQHF. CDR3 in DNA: TGTGCCTGGAGTGTCCTCAGGGAAGATCAGCCCCAGCATTTT.

CDR3 nucleotides: TGCGCCAGCAGCCAAGATTCGGGACAGGGGTACGAGCAGTACTTC. Translated, it gives CASSQDSGQGYEQYF. The rearrangement uses TRBV4-1 and TRBJ2-7; 10 nucleotides line up with TRBD1. The CDR3 runs to 15 residues. V trimming: 0 bases; J trimming: 4 bases; junction bases outside the gene matches: 3. CDR1 MGHRA and CDR2 YSYEKL come from the germline V gene.

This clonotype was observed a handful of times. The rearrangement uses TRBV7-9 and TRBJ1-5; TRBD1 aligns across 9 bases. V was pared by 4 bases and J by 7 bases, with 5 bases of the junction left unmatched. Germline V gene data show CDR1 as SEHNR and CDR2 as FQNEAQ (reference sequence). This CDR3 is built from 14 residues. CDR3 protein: CASSSGTGNQPQHF. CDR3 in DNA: TGTGCCAGCAGCTCCGGGACAGGGAACCAGCCCCAGCATTTT.